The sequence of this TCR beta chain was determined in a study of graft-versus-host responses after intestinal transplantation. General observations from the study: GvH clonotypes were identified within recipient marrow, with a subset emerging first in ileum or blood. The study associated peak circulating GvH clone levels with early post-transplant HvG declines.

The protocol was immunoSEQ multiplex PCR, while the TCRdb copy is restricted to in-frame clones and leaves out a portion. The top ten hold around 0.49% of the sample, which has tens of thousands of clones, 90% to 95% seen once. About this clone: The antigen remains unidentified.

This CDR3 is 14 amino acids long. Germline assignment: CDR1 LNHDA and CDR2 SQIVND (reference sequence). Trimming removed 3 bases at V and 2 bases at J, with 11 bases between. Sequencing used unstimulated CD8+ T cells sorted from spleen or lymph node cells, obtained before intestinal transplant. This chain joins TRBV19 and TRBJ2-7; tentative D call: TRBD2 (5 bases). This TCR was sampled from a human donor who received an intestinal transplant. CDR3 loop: CASSIGMRAYEQYF. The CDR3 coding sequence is TGTGCCAGTAGTATCGGGATGCGGGCCTACGAGCAGTACTTC.